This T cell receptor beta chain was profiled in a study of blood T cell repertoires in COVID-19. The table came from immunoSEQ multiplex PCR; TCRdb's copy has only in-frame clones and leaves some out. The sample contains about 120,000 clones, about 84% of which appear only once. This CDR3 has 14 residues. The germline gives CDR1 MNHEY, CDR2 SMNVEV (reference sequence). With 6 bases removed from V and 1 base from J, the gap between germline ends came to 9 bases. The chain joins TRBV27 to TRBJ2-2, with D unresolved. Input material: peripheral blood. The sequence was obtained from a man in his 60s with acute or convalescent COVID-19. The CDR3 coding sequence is TGTGCCAGCAGCTGGAGAAGGAACACCGGGGAGCTGTTTTTT. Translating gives CASSWRRNTGELFF.